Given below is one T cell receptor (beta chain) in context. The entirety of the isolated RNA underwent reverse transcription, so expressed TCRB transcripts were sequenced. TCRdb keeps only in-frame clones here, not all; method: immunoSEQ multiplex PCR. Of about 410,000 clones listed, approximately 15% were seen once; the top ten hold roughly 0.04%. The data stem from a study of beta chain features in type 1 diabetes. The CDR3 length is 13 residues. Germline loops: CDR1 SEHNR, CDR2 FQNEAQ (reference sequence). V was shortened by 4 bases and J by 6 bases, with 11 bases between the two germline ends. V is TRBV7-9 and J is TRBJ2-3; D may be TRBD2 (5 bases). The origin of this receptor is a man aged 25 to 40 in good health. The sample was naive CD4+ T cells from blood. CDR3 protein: CASSSGIWDTQYF. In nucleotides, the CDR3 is TGTGCCAGCAGCTCCGGGATTTGGGATACGCAGTATTTT. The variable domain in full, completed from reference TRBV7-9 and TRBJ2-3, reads DTGVSQNPRHKITKRGQNVTFRCDPISEHNRLYWYRQTLGQGPEFLTYFQNEAQLEKSRLLSDRFSAERPKGSFSTLEIQRTEQGDSAMYLCASSSGIWDTQYFGPGTRLTVL.